This TCR beta chain was obtained from a study of Graves' ophthalmopathy and Graves' hyperthyroidism. Notes on the study in general: Most expanded thyroid clonotypes above 0.001 frequency also appeared in blood.

It was on clinical symptoms, serum thyroxine, TRAb, thyroid ultrasound and orbital computed tomography that diagnosis relied. The CDR3 is 16 residues long. Trimming removed 4 bases at V and 4 bases at J, with 19 bases between. Germline values: CDR1 SEHNR, CDR2 FQNEAQ (reference sequence). Researchers took RNA transcripts and amplified TCR beta CDR3 regions from them. The authors performed first-round RT-PCR with HTBI primers and then a second-round multiplex PCR. TCRdb itself ran the multiplex PCR reads through MiXCR, one entry per CDR3 protein. Of over a million distinct CDR3 sequences in the sample, about 40% are singletons; the top ten hold around 10%. Notes on this clonotype: The antigen is not known.

The chain joins TRBV7-9 to TRBJ1-2; perhaps TRBD1 as D (5 bases). Sequencing used peripheral blood or thyroid tissue (not recorded which). This receptor was obtained from an adult man with Graves' hyperthyroidism. The CDR3: CASSSSRGTETYGYTF. As DNA, the CDR3 is TGTGCCAGCAGCTCCTCCCGGGGGACGGAAACCTATGGCTACACCTTC.